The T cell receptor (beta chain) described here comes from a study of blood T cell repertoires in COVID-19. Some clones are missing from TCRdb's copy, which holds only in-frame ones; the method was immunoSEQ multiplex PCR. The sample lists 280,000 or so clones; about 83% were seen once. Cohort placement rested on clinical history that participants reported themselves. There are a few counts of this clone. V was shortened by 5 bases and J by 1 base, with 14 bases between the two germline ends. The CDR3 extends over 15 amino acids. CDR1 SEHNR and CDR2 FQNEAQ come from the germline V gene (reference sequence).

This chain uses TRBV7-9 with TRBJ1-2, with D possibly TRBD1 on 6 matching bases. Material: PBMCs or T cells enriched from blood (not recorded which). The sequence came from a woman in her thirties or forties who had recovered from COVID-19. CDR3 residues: CASSPRTGFNYGYTF. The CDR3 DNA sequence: TGTGCCAGCAGCCCACGTACAGGGTTTAACTATGGCTACACCTTC. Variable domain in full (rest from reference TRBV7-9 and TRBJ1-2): DTGVSQNPRHKITKRGQNVTFRCDPISEHNRLYWYRQTLGQGPEFLTYFQNEAQLEKSRLLSDRFSAERPKGSFSTLEIQRTEQGDSAMYLCASSPRTGFNYGYTFGSGTRLTVV.